This TCR beta chain stems from a study of T-cell memory formation after mild COVID-19. As for the study in general: Across donors, TCR clusters were largely donor specific. Study-wide points: The CD4+ clones that contracted clustered mainly within CM and EM, and the CD8+ clones concentrated in EMRA.

TCRdb re-analysed the 5' RACE reads in MiXCR, keeping a single row per CDR3 protein. The repertoire has hundreds of thousands of distinct CDR3 sequences, 15% to 20% of them found once; the top ten carry about 22%. This CDR3 contains 18 residues. V lost 2 bases to trimming and J lost 8 bases; unmatched junction nucleotides: 13. Germline-derived CDR1 and CDR2 are MDHEN and SYDVKM. The table lists this clonotype with many counts. The antigen is undetermined. The clonotype was recovered from a man in his late teens or twenties who had mild COVID-19 (a few samples of this study predate the infection). Cell type and time point are not known. The rearrangement joins TRBV28 to TRBJ2-1, with 12 bases that match TRBD1. Input material: PBMCs or a T cell subset sorted from them (not recorded which). The chain's CDR3 is CASSLPGQGAIRGDEQFF. DNA for the CDR3: TGTGCCAGCAGTTTACCGGGACAGGGGGCGATTCGAGGAGATGAGCAGTTCTTC.